Below are 26 T cell receptor beta chains sequenced from a single sample in a study of blood T cell repertoires in COVID-19. Only in-frame clones appear in the TCRdb table, and some are missing; sequencing was by immunoSEQ multiplex PCR. The data hold about 100,000 clones, with more than 85% observed a single time. The sample comprised peripheral blood. These receptors all stem from a man between 60 and 70 years old with acute or convalescent COVID-19.

In DNA form, the CDR3 reads TGTGCCACCAGTGACTCTGGGACAGGTAGCAATCAGCCCCAGCATTTT. Protein sequence: CATSDSGTGSNQPQHF. The chain employs TRBV24-1 and TRBJ1-5, with 8 bases lining up with TRBD1. V dropped 4 bases and J dropped 0; count of bases not matched to a gene: 4. Germline CDR1 and CDR2: KGHDR and SFDVKD. The CDR3 runs to 16 residues.

This chain joins TRBV28 and TRBJ1-1, with a weak D call TRBD1 (6 bases). The CDR3 has 13 residues. The ends were cut back, 8 bases at V and 8 bases at J, with 18 bases in the middle. The germline CDR1 and CDR2 sequences are MDHEN and SYDVKM. CDR3 residues: CASVTGTYREAFF. The CDR3 DNA is TGTGCCAGCGTGACCGGGACATACAGGGAAGCTTTCTTT. The whole variable domain, filled in from reference TRBV28 and TRBJ1-1, reads DVKVTQSSRYLVKRTGEKVFLECVQDMDHENMFWYRQDPGLGLRLIYFSYDVKMKEKGDIPEGYSVSREKKERFSLILESASTNQTSMYLCASVTGTYREAFFGQGTRLTVV.

This clone was seen just once. The rearrangement links TRBV28 to TRBJ2-7, with no clear D. V gave up 5 bases and J gave up 3 bases, with 2 bases separating them. The CDR3 is made up of 10 amino acids. CDR1 is MDHEN, CDR2 SYDVKM, per germline. CDR3 residues: CASSHYEQYF. CDR3 in DNA: TGTGCCAGCAGTCACTACGAGCAGTACTTC. The whole variable domain, remainder taken from reference TRBV28 and TRBJ2-7, is DVKVTQSSRYLVKRTGEKVFLECVQDMDHENMFWYRQDPGLGLRLIYFSYDVKMKEKGDIPEGYSVSREKKERFSLILESASTNQTSMYLCASSHYEQYFGPGTRLTVT.

J is TRBJ2-2 and V is TRBV7-9; TRBD2 matches at 7 bases. CDR1 and CDR2 from the germline V gene are SEHNR and FQNEAQ (reference sequence). The CDR3 is made up of 16 amino acids. V gave up 4 bases and J gave up 4 bases; unmatched junction bases: 9. The CDR3 DNA sequence: TGTGCCAGCAGCTCCTTGGAGCGGGGACGCACCGGGGAGCTGTTTTTT. This sequence encodes CASSSLERGRTGELFF.

This chain uses TRBV12-5 with TRBJ2-3; TRBD2 aligns across 7 bases. Germline CDR1 and CDR2: LGHNT and FRNRAP. V shed 0 bases and J 0 bases; nucleotides not matched to a gene: 6. This CDR3 has 17 amino acids. CDR3 DNA: TGTGCTAGTGGTTTGGTATGGGGGGGAGGAAGCACAGATACGCAGTATTTT. Its protein is CASGLVWGGGSTDTQYF. Filled out from reference TRBV12-5 and TRBJ2-3, the complete variable domain reads DARVTQTPRHKVTEMGQEVTMRCQPILGHNTVFWYRQTMMQGLELLAYFRNRAPLDDSGMPKDRFSAEMPDATLATLKIQPSEPRDSAVYFCASGLVWGGGSTDTQYFGPGTRLTVL.

This chain joins TRBV19 and TRBJ2-2; maybe TRBD1 (6 bases). Looked up from germline, CDR1 is LNHDA and CDR2 is SQIVND (reference sequence). The V gene lost 2 bases and the J gene lost 1 base, with 11 bases spanning the gap. CDR3 length: 16 amino acids. The DNA of the CDR3 is TGTGCCAGTAGTATATACTACAGGGAGAACACCGGGGAGCTGTTTTTT. Encoded protein: CASSIYYRENTGELFF.

V is TRBV4-2 and J is TRBJ2-3; TRBD2 matches at 9 bases. The V segment lost 1 base and the J segment 0 bases; nucleotides outside the gene matches: 5. There are 17 residues in the CDR3. The germline V gene has CDR1 LGHNA and CDR2 YNFKEQ. The CDR3 DNA is TGTGCCAGCAGCCAAGGAGGGACTAGCCGAAGCACAGATACGCAGTATTTT. Encoded protein: CASSQGGTSRSTDTQYF.

This clone was recorded a few times. The chain has TRBV5-1 and TRBJ1-2; a possible D gene is TRBD1 (6 bases). This CDR3 spans 12 amino acids. Trimming cost V 2 bases and J 6 bases, with 8 bases left between them. Germline V lookup: CDR1 SGHRS, CDR2 YFSETQ. The CDR3 region is CASSLNRDGYTF. The CDR3 DNA sequence: TGCGCCAGCAGCTTAAACAGGGATGGCTACACCTTC. The full variable domain, rest sourced from reference TRBV5-1 and TRBJ1-2, is KAGVTQTPRYLIKTRGQQVTLSCSPISGHRSVSWYQQTPGQGLQFLFEYFSETQRNKGNFPGRFSGRQFSNSRSEMNVSTLELGDSALYLCASSLNRDGYTFGSGTRLTVV.

V and J are TRBV5-1 and TRBJ2-1; TRBD2 matches 9 bases. This CDR3 has 16 amino acids. Germline CDR1 reads SGHRS; CDR2 reads YFSETQ. The junction had 2 bases not matched to a gene; V was cut back by 0 bases and J by 1 base. The CDR3 loop is CASSLVAGGSYNEQFF. DNA of the CDR3: TGCGCCAGCAGCTTGGTGGCGGGAGGGTCCTACAATGAGCAGTTCTTC.

CDR3 nucleotide sequence: TGTGCCAGCAGTCTCAGGGGGCGCTACGAGGGCTACACCTTC. Amino acids: CASSLRGRYEGYTF. The chain links TRBV28 to TRBJ1-2, with 8 positions matching TRBD1. The V segment lost 5 bases and the J segment 8 bases; nucleotides outside the gene matches: 10. CDR3 length equals 14 residues. Germline V CDR1 and CDR2: MDHEN, SYDVKM.

The rearrangement links TRBV2 to TRBJ2-5; D uncertain. Trimming took off 3 bases at V and 4 bases at J, with 3 bases between the two ends. Looked up from germline, CDR1 is SNHLY and CDR2 is FYNNEI. The CDR3 length is 11 residues. CDR3 sequence reads: CASSERETQYF. CDR3 nucleotide sequence: TGTGCCAGCAGTGAGAGAGAGACCCAGTACTTC.

This clone was detected only a few times. The V gene is TRBV11-3, the J gene TRBJ2-1, with a tentative D call TRBD1 (6 bases). Trimming took 2 bases from V and 3 from J, leaving 14 bases between them. This CDR3 has 16 amino acids. The germline V gene encodes CDR1 SGHNT and CDR2 YENEEA. CDR3 DNA: TGTGCCAGCAGCTTACCAGGGGCCAGCGGCTACAATGAGCAGTTCTTC. Protein product: CASSLPGASGYNEQFF.

This clone was observed a handful of times. The chain links TRBV13 to TRBJ2-2, with D tentatively TRBD2 (7 bases). The CDR3 covers 18 residues. Deletions cut 5 bases from V and 6 bases from J, with 25 bases between. CDR1 PRHDT and CDR2 FYEKMQ come from the germline V gene (reference sequence). The CDR3 DNA is TGTGCCAGCAGCCCTATGAGGGGGGGCGCAGGGTATGCCGGGGAGCTGTTTTTT. Translated: CASSPMRGGAGYAGELFF.

The rearrangement uses TRBV7-8 and TRBJ1-4; TRBD1 might be the D (5 bases). V lost 5 bases and J lost 0, with 13 bases in between. The CDR3 is made up of 16 amino acids. Germline V CDR1 and CDR2: SGHVS, FQNEAQ. The CDR3 is CASSAEGRATNEKLFF. The CDR3 DNA reads as TGTGCCAGCAGCGCCGAGGGGAGGGCAACTAATGAAAAACTGTTTTTT. Complete variable domain (other parts from reference TRBV7-8 and TRBJ1-4): GAGVSQSPRYKVAKRGQDVALRCDPISGHVSLFWYQQALGQGPEFLTYFQNEAQLDKSGLPSDRFFAERPEGSVSTLKIQRTQQEDSAVYLCASSAEGRATNEKLFFGSGTQLSVL.

The chain couples TRBV29-1 to TRBJ1-2; 8 nucleotides match TRBD1. From germline, CDR1 is SQVTM and CDR2 ANQGSEA. This CDR3 region has 14 residues. Trimming at V came to 4 bases and at J to 3 bases, leaving 7 bases not matched to a gene. The CDR3 here is CSVVTRGLDYGYTF. CDR3 DNA: TGCAGCGTTGTAACCAGGGGGCTTGACTATGGCTACACCTTC.

The chain's CDR3 is CASGQHSNSPLHF. CDR3 coding DNA: TGTGCCAGCGGACAGCACTCAAATTCACCCCTCCACTTT. The J gene is TRBJ1-6, the V gene TRBV19; D is possibly TRBD1 (6 bases). V dropped 9 bases and J dropped 7 bases, with 13 bases sitting between them. The CDR3 runs to 13 residues. In germline, CDR1 is LNHDA, CDR2 SQIVND (reference sequence). The full variable domain, rest sourced from reference TRBV19 and TRBJ1-6, is DGGITQSPKYLFRKEGQNVTLSCEQNLNHDAMYWYRQDPGQGLRLIYYSQIVNDFQKGDIAEGYSVSREKKESFPLTVTSAQKNPTAFYLCASGQHSNSPLHFGNGTRLTVT.

The chain links TRBV5-1 to TRBJ2-1; 12 bases line up with TRBD2. Germline V lookup: CDR1 SGHRS, CDR2 YFSETQ. Losses at the gene ends were 4 bases for V and 7 bases for J; bases not matched to a gene: 9. This CDR3 region has 16 residues. CDR3 region: CASSRATSGRRNEQFF. Here the CDR3 DNA reads TGCGCCAGCAGCCGAGCAACTAGCGGGAGGAGAAATGAGCAGTTCTTC.

The genes are TRBV5-1 and TRBJ1-2; D is ambiguous. The V gene's germline CDR1 is SGHRS and CDR2 YFSETQ. The V and J ends lost 0 bases and 2 bases respectively, with 11 bases between them. The CDR3 spans 15 residues. The CDR3 here is CASSLDRGYNYGYTF. CDR3 nucleotide sequence: TGCGCCAGCAGCTTGGACCGAGGGTACAACTATGGCTACACCTTC.

In its sample, this clone was seen once. The genes are TRBV19 and TRBJ1-1; the match to TRBD1 covers 9 bases. From germline, CDR1 is LNHDA and CDR2 SQIVND (reference sequence). Trimming at V came to 5 bases and at J to 1 base, leaving 5 bases not matched to a gene. The CDR3 is 15 amino acids. Here the CDR3 reads CASSGDRARNTEAFF. The CDR3 DNA follows: TGTGCCAGTAGTGGGGACAGGGCTCGGAACACTGAAGCTTTCTTT. The variable domain in full, completed from reference TRBV19 and TRBJ1-1, reads DGGITQSPKYLFRKEGQNVTLSCEQNLNHDAMYWYRQDPGQGLRLIYYSQIVNDFQKGDIAEGYSVSREKKESFPLTVTSAQKNPTAFYLCASSGDRARNTEAFFGQGTRLTVV.

V and J are TRBV7-8 and TRBJ2-2; D is uncertain. This CDR3 spans 12 amino acids. Germline CDR1 is SGHVS and CDR2 is FQNEAQ. The V gene lost 10 bases and the J gene lost 4 bases, with 10 bases spanning the gap. This CDR3 reads CATDPSTGELFF. CDR3 in DNA: TGTGCCACCGATCCGAGCACCGGGGAGCTGTTTTTT.

The chain uses TRBV30 and TRBJ1-5; TRBD1 matches at 7 bases. CDR3 length: 14 amino acids. Trimming removed 1 base from V and 5 bases from J; junction bases left unmatched: 5. CDR1 and CDR2 from the germline V gene are GTSNPN and SVGIG (reference sequence). The CDR3 DNA is TGTGCCTGGAGTGACAGGGGCGGGGATCAGCCCCAGCATTTT. Translating it yields CAWSDRGGDQPQHF.

This clone was observed a few times. The genes are TRBV19 and TRBJ1-2; 8 positions match TRBD1. Trimming cost V 3 bases and J 4 bases; bases outside gene matches: 7. The germline V gene encodes CDR1 LNHDA and CDR2 SQIVND (reference sequence). The CDR3 spans 15 residues. CDR3 sequence reads: CASSITGGMGYGYTF. The CDR3 DNA reads TGTGCCAGTAGTATCACAGGGGGAATGGGCTATGGCTACACCTTC.

J is TRBJ1-4 and V is TRBV19, with 7 positions matching TRBD1. The CDR3 consists of 16 residues. Germline V lookup: CDR1 LNHDA, CDR2 SQIVND (reference sequence). Trimming at V came to 0 bases and at J to 9 bases, leaving 10 bases not matched to a gene. CDR3 loop: CASSIDRAGGAKKLFF. As DNA, the CDR3 is TGTGCCAGTAGTATAGATCGGGCAGGGGGAGCGAAAAAACTGTTTTTT.

The chain combines TRBV27 with TRBJ1-4; 9 positions agree with TRBD1. The V gene end was trimmed by 5 bases and the J gene end by 6 bases; junction bases not matched to a gene: 4. The CDR3 runs 14 residues. Germline assignment: CDR1 MNHEY and CDR2 SMNVEV (reference sequence). CDR3 nucleotides: TGTGCCAGCAGTGTACAGGGGGCTGATGAAAAACTGTTTTTT. Amino acids: CASSVQGADEKLFF.

This clone has a single count. V and J are TRBV30 and TRBJ1-6; D possibly corresponds to TRBD1 (5 bases). V dropped 4 bases and J dropped 14 bases, with 15 bases sitting between them. Looked up from germline, CDR1 is GTSNPN and CDR2 is SVGIG (reference sequence). This CDR3 contains 12 residues. This CDR3 is CAWTRGGTTLHF. CDR3 coding DNA: TGTGCCTGGACCCGGGGGGGAACTACCCTCCACTTT.

The rearrangement joins TRBV6-5 to TRBJ2-2; D gene unclear. V lost 5 bases and J lost 2, with 12 bases in between. The CDR3 runs 15 residues. Germline V gene lookup returns CDR1 MNHEY and CDR2 SVGAGI. The CDR3 nucleotides read TGTGCCAGCAGTCTTGACGGAGAAAACACCGGGGAGCTGTTTTTT. Its protein is CASSLDGENTGELFF.